This T cell receptor (beta chain) was identified during a study of glioma-infiltrating T cells. Study in general: Blood libraries targeted roughly 4.5- to 10-fold coverage of 900,000 to 1,000,000 T cells.

V was pared by 4 bases and J by 5 bases, with 9 bases between. The CDR3 length is 13 residues. CDR1 and CDR2 (germline): LGHNA, YSLEER. TCR alpha and beta CDR3 regions were amplified from RNA using iRepertoire nested multiplex PCR. TCRdb re-called the multiplex PCR reads with MiXCR, one entry per CDR3 protein. The table includes around 350,000 distinct CDR3 sequences, roughly two fifths detected once. V is TRBV4-3 and J is TRBJ1-5, with a tentative D call TRBD1 (5 bases). This sequence originates from a human donor with low-grade glioma or glioblastoma, undergoing nonglioma brain surgery, or in good health (not recorded which). Sequencing was performed on glioma tissue, nonneoplastic brain tissue, or PBMCs (not recorded which). The CDR3 spells CASSRQFDQPQHF. In nucleotides, the CDR3 is TGCGCCAGCAGCCGACAGTTTGATCAGCCCCAGCATTTT.